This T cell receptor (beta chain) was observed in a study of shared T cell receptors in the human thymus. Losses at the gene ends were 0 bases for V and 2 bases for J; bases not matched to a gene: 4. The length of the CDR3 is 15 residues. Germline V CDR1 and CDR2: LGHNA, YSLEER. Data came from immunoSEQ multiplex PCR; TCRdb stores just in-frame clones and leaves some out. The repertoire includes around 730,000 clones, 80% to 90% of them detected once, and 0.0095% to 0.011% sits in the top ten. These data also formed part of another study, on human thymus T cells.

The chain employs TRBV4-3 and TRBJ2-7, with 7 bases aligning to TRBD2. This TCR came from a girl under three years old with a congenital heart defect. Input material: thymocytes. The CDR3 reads CASSQERGVTYEQYF. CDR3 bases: TGCGCCAGCAGCCAAGAACGGGGGGTAACCTACGAGCAGTACTTC.